This entry lists 29 T cell receptor beta chains sequenced from one sample in a study of T-cell reconstitution after alpha-beta-depleted transplantation in children. These receptors have no known antigen. A TCRbeta library incorporating unique molecular identifiers was prepared. TCRdb recomputed calls from the PCR reads with MiXCR, one row per CDR3 protein. This table holds approximately 32,000 distinct CDR3 sequences, around 6.6% found once. The study, taken as a whole, reports: Several hundred rapidly expanded clones from non-depleted graft cells reportedly supplied alpha-beta T cells about two months post-transplant.

Sequencing used peripheral blood, obtained 60 days after TCRalphabeta/CD19-depleted stem cell transplant. These receptors all stem from a child less than two years old who had a stem cell transplant for acute myeloid leukemia, so the T cells may come from the graft donor.

In this sample, this clonotype turned up many times. The CDR3 protein is CSARRQGAQETQYF. CDR3 nucleotides: TGCAGTGCTCGAAGACAGGGGGCTCAGGAGACCCAGTACTTC. The rearrangement links TRBV20-1 to TRBJ2-5; TRBD1 matches at 10 bases. CDR3 length: 14 amino acids. Trimming at V came to 5 bases and at J to 5 bases, leaving 8 bases not matched to a gene. Germline CDR1 DFQATT, CDR2 SNEGSKA (reference sequence).

This clonotype showed up many times. V usage is TRBV28 and J usage is TRBJ2-1; D remains unclear. Trimming left V 7 bases short and J 0 bases short, with 16 bases between. This CDR3 region has 16 residues. Germline V gene sequence: CDR1 MDHEN, CDR2 SYDVKM. CDR3 residues: CASTPLLVSSYNEQFF. The CDR3 nucleotides are TGTGCCAGCACCCCCCTGCTCGTGAGCTCCTACAATGAGCAGTTCTTC.

This clonotype was detected ten times or more. The chain couples TRBV3-1 to TRBJ2-5; D is unresolved. In germline, CDR1 is LGHDT, CDR2 YNNKEL (reference sequence). Trimming left V 6 bases short and J 2 bases short, with 16 bases between. CDR3 length: 15 residues. The CDR3 reads CASSHDKVLQETQYF. Written as DNA, the CDR3 is TGTGCCAGCAGTCATGACAAAGTCCTGCAAGAGACCCAGTACTTC.

In its sample, this clonotype was seen many times. V is TRBV9 and J is TRBJ2-2; no clear D gene. CDR3 size: 14 residues. Germline V gene sequence: CDR1 SGDLS, CDR2 YYNGEE. V was trimmed by 1 base and J by 1 base, leaving 5 bases between them. Written as DNA, the CDR3 is TGTGCCAGCAGCGTAACTGTGAACACCGGGGAGCTGTTTTTT. Protein product: CASSVTVNTGELFF.

This clonotype came up a few times. This chain links TRBV4-3 with TRBJ1-5, with 9 nucleotides matching TRBD1. The CDR3 covers 15 residues. V shed 4 bases, J shed 6 bases, and the junction held 7 bases outside the gene matches. CDR1 is LGHNA and CDR2 is YSLEER in the germline V gene. The CDR3 nucleotides are TGCGCCAGCAGCCCGCTACAGGGGGCTGGTCAGCCCCAGCATTTT. The encoded protein is CASSPLQGAGQPQHF.

Ten or more counts support this clonotype. The V call is TRBV28, the J call TRBJ1-5; 8 positions match TRBD1. CDR3 length: 20 amino acids. Per the germline V gene, CDR1 is MDHEN and CDR2 is SYDVKM. The V segment lost 3 bases and the J segment 4 bases; nucleotides outside the gene matches: 20. CDR3 coding DNA: TGTGCCAGCAGTTTTGGGCCTGGAAACAGGGGGTGGGCTCGAAATCAGCCCCAGCATTTT. It codes for CASSFGPGNRGWARNQPQHF.

This clonotype was detected many times. V and J are TRBV7-9 and TRBJ2-5; no firm D call. The V gene's germline CDR1 is SEHNR and CDR2 FQNEAQ (reference sequence). V shed 2 bases and J shed 1 base, with 8 bases lying between them. The CDR3 runs to 14 residues. The CDR3 here is CASSLYRPQETQYF. In DNA, the CDR3 is TGTGCCAGCAGCTTATATCGCCCCCAAGAGACCCAGTACTTC.

As for this clonotype: Being one base from a much bigger clone, this may be a read error. V is TRBV11-2 and J is TRBJ2-5; D gene ambiguous. Germline CDR1 is SGHAT and CDR2 is FQNNGV. There are 11 residues in the CDR3. The CDR3 DNA is TGTCCCAGCAGCCCAGAAGGGACCCAGTACTTC. Amino acids: CPSSPEGTQYF.

At least ten counts were recorded for this clonotype. The V and J genes are TRBV29-1 and TRBJ2-7; 8 bases match TRBD1. Germline V CDR1 and CDR2: SQVTM, ANQGSEA. The J segment lost 3 bases and the V segment lost 8 bases, leaving 6 bases of the junction unmatched. This CDR3 has 12 residues. CDR3 coding DNA: TGCAGCATCGGGACAGGTTACTACGAGCAGTACTTC. Amino acid sequence: CSIGTGYYEQYF.

The table lists this clonotype with many counts. This chain links TRBV20-1 with TRBJ2-7; TRBD2 aligns across 12 bases. This CDR3 has 16 amino acids. Losses at the gene ends were 2 bases for V and 4 bases for J; bases not matched to a gene: 9. Germline loops: CDR1 DFQATT, CDR2 SNEGSKA (reference sequence). CDR3 residues: CSARSRTSGNEYEQYF. The CDR3 nucleotides read TGCAGTGCTAGATCCCGGACTAGCGGGAATGAGTACGAGCAGTACTTC.

This clonotype was found a few times. The rearrangement uses TRBV7-2 and TRBJ2-5; 7 positions match TRBD1. This CDR3 is 13 amino acids long. The germline gives CDR1 SGHTA, CDR2 FQGNSA. J gave up 4 bases and V 2 bases, and 1 base lay outside the gene matches. Here the CDR3 reads CASSLRQGETQYF. DNA for the CDR3: TGTGCCAGCAGCTTACGACAGGGAGAGACCCAGTACTTC.

This clonotype was detected ten times or more. The chain links TRBV6-5 to TRBJ2-5; 7 bases align to TRBD1. The CDR3 is 12 amino acids. Trimming cost V 5 bases and J 5 bases; bases outside gene matches: 2. CDR1 and CDR2 (germline): MNHEY, SVGAGI. The CDR3 nucleotides read TGTGCCAGCAGTACAGGGGACGAGACCCAGTACTTC. It translates to CASSTGDETQYF.

This clonotype was found many times. CDR3 amino acids: CASSLAKWTSRFYNEQFF. The CDR3 DNA reads TGTGCCAGCAGCTTAGCGAAATGGACTAGCCGGTTCTACAATGAGCAGTTCTTC. The chain combines TRBV11-1 with TRBJ2-1; 8 bases are shared with TRBD2. V lost 0 bases and J lost 3; bases outside the gene matches: 10. The CDR3 totals 18 residues. Germline CDR1 reads SGHAT; CDR2 reads FQDESV (reference sequence).

This clonotype was seen many times. The rearrangement uses TRBV20-1 and TRBJ1-2, with TRBD1 identical over 8 bases. The CDR3 consists of 17 residues. CDR1 DFQATT and CDR2 SNEGSKA come from the germline V gene (reference sequence). V gave up 0 bases and J gave up 3 bases; unmatched junction bases: 12. CDR3: CSARDNPGGEFYYGYTF. The CDR3, as DNA: TGCAGTGCTAGAGATAATCCAGGGGGCGAGTTTTACTATGGCTACACCTTC.

This chain connects TRBV3-1 to TRBJ2-1; either TRBD1 or TRBD2 may fit D (5 bases each). Germline V gene lookup returns CDR1 LGHDT and CDR2 YNNKEL (reference sequence). The CDR3 has 18 residues. V shed 10 bases and J shed 6 bases, with 31 bases lying between them. The CDR3 coding sequence is TGTGCCATCTGTTTAGCGCGATTGGCTAGAGGGGTCTTCAATGAGCAGTTCTTC. Residues: CAICLARLARGVFNEQFF.

This clonotype was recorded many times. V usage is TRBV5-1 and J usage is TRBJ1-1, with no clear D. CDR3 length equals 15 residues. Germline V gene data show CDR1 as SGHRS and CDR2 as YFSETQ. V shed 4 bases and J shed 1 base, with 14 bases lying between them. CDR3 sequence reads: CASSRWTGENTEAFF. CDR3 sequence (DNA): TGCGCCAGCAGCCGGTGGACGGGAGAGAACACTGAAGCTTTCTTT.

This clonotype was picked up many times. The chain employs TRBV29-1 and TRBJ2-3; 14 nucleotides agree with TRBD2. The J segment lost 4 bases and the V segment lost 6 bases, leaving 6 bases of the junction unmatched. Germline V gene data show CDR1 as SQVTM and CDR2 as ANQGSEA. The CDR3 is 15 residues long. The CDR3 protein is CSVIPGLAGADTQYF. CDR3 DNA sequence: TGCAGCGTGATACCGGGACTAGCGGGGGCAGATACGCAGTATTTT.

This clonotype was counted at least ten times. The chain recombines TRBV12-3 or TRBV12-4 with TRBJ2-5, with 11 positions matching TRBD1. The V segment lost 5 bases and the J segment 6 bases; nucleotides outside the gene matches: 8. The CDR3 runs to 15 residues. CDR3 in DNA: TGTGCCAGCAGTCCACGGACAGGGGGCAGAAAGACCCAGTACTTC. Amino acids: CASSPRTGGRKTQYF.

This clonotype has a count of ten or more. This chain uses TRBV20-1 with TRBJ1-1, with D tentatively TRBD1 (5 bases). CDR3 size: 14 residues. CDR1 is DFQATT and CDR2 is SNEGSKA in the germline V gene (reference sequence). Trimming stripped 7 bases from V and 3 bases from J, with 18 bases between. CDR3: CSVLIAGGDTEAFF. The CDR3 coding sequence is TGCAGTGTTTTGATTGCCGGGGGGGACACTGAAGCTTTCTTT.

The sample holds many counts of this clonotype. J is TRBJ2-7 and V is TRBV7-9; D might be TRBD1 (8 bases). The CDR3 contains 16 residues. V lost 7 bases to trimming and J lost 2 bases, with 21 bases between them. The germline CDR1 and CDR2 sequences are SEHNR and FQNEAQ (reference sequence). This CDR3 is CASTRGQGAGAYEQYF. The CDR3 region has the DNA TGTGCCAGCACCCGTGGTCAGGGGGCGGGGGCCTACGAGCAGTACTTC.

This clonotype was seen many times. The chain recombines TRBV29-1 with TRBJ1-2, with 12 bases matching TRBD1. This CDR3 region has 13 residues. V trimming: 5 bases; J trimming: 6 bases; junction bases outside the gene matches: 4. CDR1 is SQVTM, CDR2 ANQGSEA, per germline. The CDR3 loop reads CSVLGQGANGYTF. The CDR3, as DNA: TGCAGCGTTTTGGGACAGGGGGCAAATGGCTACACCTTC.

In this sample, this clonotype turned up a few times. The chain uses TRBV27 and TRBJ1-2; 7 bases align to TRBD1. V lost 5 bases to trimming and J lost 7 bases; unmatched junction nucleotides: 7. Germline-derived CDR1 and CDR2 are MNHEY and SMNVEV (reference sequence). This CDR3 spans 13 amino acids. The CDR3 DNA sequence: TGTGCCAGCAGTGCAGGGGGAAGAGGTGGCTACACCTTC. Encoded protein: CASSAGGRGGYTF.

This clonotype was recorded at least ten times. V usage is TRBV12-3 or TRBV12-4 and J usage is TRBJ1-1; weak D call: TRBD1 (6 bases). This CDR3 comprises 13 residues. V gave up 6 bases and J gave up 11 bases, with 19 bases separating them. Here the CDR3 DNA reads TGTGCCAGCAGCGCGGGGACACTAAGGGAGGCTTTCTTT. Translated, it gives CASSAGTLREAFF.

This clonotype was found many times. The CDR3 loop reads CASSLGGKSEQFF. The CDR3 nucleotides read TGTGCCAGCAGCTTAGGCGGGAAATCTGAGCAGTTCTTC. The chain carries TRBV7-3 and TRBJ2-1, with D tentatively TRBD2 (6 bases). The ends were cut back, 2 bases at V and 9 bases at J, with 11 bases in the middle. Germline CDR1 is SGHTA and CDR2 is FQGTGA. The CDR3 consists of 13 residues. The variable domain in full, with the rest retrieved from reference TRBV7-3 and TRBJ2-1, is GAGVSQTPSNKVTEKGKYVELRCDPISGHTALYWYRQSLGQGPEFLIYFQGTGAADDSGLPNDRFFAVRPEGSVSTLKIQRTERGDSAVYLCASSLGGKSEQFFGPGTRLTVL.

This clonotype was observed a handful of times. This chain connects TRBV10-3 to TRBJ2-5; TRBD2 matches 8 bases. The CDR3 totals 17 residues. Germline lookup yields CDR1 ENHRY and CDR2 SYGVKD. The trim removed 2 bases at V and 3 bases at J, leaving 11 bases unmatched. The CDR3 here is CAISERRSGRQEETQYF. The CDR3 DNA sequence: TGTGCCATCAGTGAGCGTCGGAGCGGGAGACAGGAAGAGACCCAGTACTTC.

Many counts were recorded for this clonotype. The chain combines TRBV7-6 with TRBJ2-4, with 14 bases fitting TRBD2. Germline trimming cut 1 base from V and 5 bases from J; bases unmatched to any gene: 10. The CDR3 runs 19 residues. The germline gives CDR1 SGHVS, CDR2 FNYEAQ. The CDR3 loop is CASSLVIGTSGRAENIQYF. CDR3 nucleotide sequence: TGTGCCAGCAGCTTAGTCATAGGGACTAGCGGGAGAGCGGAAAACATTCAGTACTTC.

This clonotype was detected many times. The rearrangement links TRBV28 to TRBJ2-3; the D is unclear. Germline V CDR1 and CDR2: MDHEN, SYDVKM. This CDR3 comprises 14 residues. The V and J ends lost 5 bases and 3 bases respectively, with 12 bases between them. CDR3 coding DNA: TGTGCCAGCAGTCGAGAGGTAGAAACAGATACGCAGTATTTT. Translation gives CASSREVETDTQYF.

This clonotype showed up many times. The rearrangement links TRBV10-3 to TRBJ1-5; D gene unclear. The germline gives CDR1 ENHRY, CDR2 SYGVKD. The ends were cut back, 3 bases at V and 9 bases at J, with 9 bases in the middle. The CDR3 contains 12 residues. CDR3 sequence (DNA): TGTGCCATCAGTGACCCAAACGGGCCCCAGCATTTT. This gives the protein CAISDPNGPQHF.

This clonotype was recorded many times. The chain is built from TRBV11-1 and TRBJ2-1, with D perhaps TRBD1 (5 bases). Trimming removed 4 bases at V and 7 bases at J, with 20 bases between. CDR1 is SGHAT, CDR2 FQDESV, per germline (reference sequence). This CDR3 is 16 amino acids long. CDR3 residues: CASSYYRNSLQNEQFF. The CDR3 bases are TGTGCCAGCAGCTACTACAGGAACTCCCTACAAAATGAGCAGTTCTTC. Supplemented by reference TRBV11-1 and TRBJ2-1, the full variable domain reads EAEVAQSPRYKITEKSQAVAFWCDPISGHATLYWYRQILGQGPELLVQFQDESVVDDSQLPKDRFSAERLKGVDSTLKIQPAELGDSAMYLCASSYYRNSLQNEQFFGPGTRLTVL.